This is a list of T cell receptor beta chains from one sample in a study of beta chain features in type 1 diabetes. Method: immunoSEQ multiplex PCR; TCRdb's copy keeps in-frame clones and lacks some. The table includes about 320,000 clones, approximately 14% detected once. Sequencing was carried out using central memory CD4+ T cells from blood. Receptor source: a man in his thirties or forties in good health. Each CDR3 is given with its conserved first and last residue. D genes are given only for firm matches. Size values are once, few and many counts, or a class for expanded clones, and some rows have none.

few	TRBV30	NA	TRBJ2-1	TGTGCCTGGAGTTTCAGAAGCTCCTACAATGAGCAGTTCTTC	CAWSFRSSYNEQFF
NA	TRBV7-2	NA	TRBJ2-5	TGTGCCAGCAGTAGACAGGGAGGGGAGACCCAGTACTTC	CASSRQGGETQYF
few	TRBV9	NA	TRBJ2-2	TGTGCCAGCAGCGTAGCTATATTCACCGGGGAGCTGTTTTTT	CASSVAIFTGELFF
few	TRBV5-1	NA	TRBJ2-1	TGCGCCAGCAAGACGACAGTCTACAATGAGCAGTTCTTC	CASKTTVYNEQFF
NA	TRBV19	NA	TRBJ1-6	TGTGCCAGTAGTAATAGTCGGGAAGCGAGGTCACCCCTCCACTTT	CASSNSREARSPLHF
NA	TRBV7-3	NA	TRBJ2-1	TGTGCCAGCAGCTTTAGCCGCCACAATGAGCAGTTCTTC	CASSFSRHNEQFF
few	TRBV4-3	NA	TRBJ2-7	TGCGCCAGCAGCCAGAAGGTGGGCTACGAGCAGTACTTC	CASSQKVGYEQYF
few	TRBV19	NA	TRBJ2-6	TGTGCCAGTAGTATACGCGACGGAGACTCTGGGGCCAACGTCCTGACTTTC	CASSIRDGDSGANVLTF
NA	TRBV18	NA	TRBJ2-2	TGTGCCAGCTCACCAGGGAACAGGGAAGGCGGGGAGCTGTTTTTT	CASSPGNREGGELFF
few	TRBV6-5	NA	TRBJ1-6	TGTGCCAGCAGTTACTCGGCAGGGGTTGGTTCACCCCTCCACTTT	CASSYSAGVGSPLHF
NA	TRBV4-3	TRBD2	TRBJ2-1	TGCGCCAGCAGCCCCCGGCAGCGGGGGGGCCCTAATGAGCAGTTCTTC	CASSPRQRGGPNEQFF
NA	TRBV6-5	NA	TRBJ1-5	TGTGCCAGCAGTTACGATGGTTATCAGCCCCAGCATTTT	CASSYDGYQPQHF
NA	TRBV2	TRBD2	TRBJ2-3	TGTGCCAGCAGTGGAGTTAGCGGGTTATCAGATACGCAGTATTTT	CASSGVSGLSDTQYF
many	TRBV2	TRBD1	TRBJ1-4	TGTGCCGCAGGGACAGGGGGCGGATCTAATGAAAAACTGTTTTTT	CAAGTGGGSNEKLFF
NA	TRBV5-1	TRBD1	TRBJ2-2	TGCGCCAGCAGCTCCCTTGCGGGACAGGCCACCGGGGAGCTGTTTTTT	CASSSLAGQATGELFF
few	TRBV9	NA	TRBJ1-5	TGTGCCAGCAGCGTAGGAGGGGGGACAAATCAGCCCCAGCATTTT	CASSVGGGTNQPQHF
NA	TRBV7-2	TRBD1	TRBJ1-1	TGTGCCAGCAGCCCGGGACAGGGGGCGCTTGAAGCTTTCTTT	CASSPGQGALEAFF
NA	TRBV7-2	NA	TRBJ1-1	TGTGCCAGCAGCCGTGGGGAGCACACTGAAGCTTTCTTT	CASSRGEHTEAFF
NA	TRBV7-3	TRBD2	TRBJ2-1	TGTGCCAGCAGCCCCCCGGGCGGGAGAATGAATGAGCAGTTCTTC	CASSPPGGRMNEQFF
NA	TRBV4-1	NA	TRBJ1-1	TGCGCCAGCAGCCAGGGGATCAACACTGAAGCTTTCTTT	CASSQGINTEAFF
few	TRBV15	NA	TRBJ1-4	TGTGCCACCACTAAGGGACACACCGGGGGAAATGAAAAACTGTTTTTT	CATTKGHTGGNEKLFF
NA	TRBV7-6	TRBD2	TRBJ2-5	TGTGCCAGCAGCTTAATTTCGGTAGCGGGAGGGAGGGGGACCCAGTACTTC	CASSLISVAGGRGTQYF
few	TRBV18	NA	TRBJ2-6	TGTGCCAGCTCACTACTTCAAAAGGGTACTGGGGCCAACGTCCTGACTTTC	CASSLLQKGTGANVLTF
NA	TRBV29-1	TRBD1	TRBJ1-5	TGCAGCGTTCGGGACAGGGAAAATCAGCCCCAGCATTTT	CSVRDRENQPQHF
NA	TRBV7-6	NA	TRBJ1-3	TGTGCCAGCAGCGGTGTGGGGCGAACTGGAAACACCATATATTTT	CASSGVGRTGNTIYF
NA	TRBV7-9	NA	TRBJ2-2	TGTGCCAGCAGAGGCCCGGGGACCGGGGAGCTGTTTTTT	CASRGPGTGELFF
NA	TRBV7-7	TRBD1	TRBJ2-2	TGTGCTAGCAGCTCCGGGACAGGGGTCACCGGGGAGCTGTTTTTT	CASSSGTGVTGELFF
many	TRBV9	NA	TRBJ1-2	TGTGCCAGCTCCGATTATGGGGGCTACACCTTC	CASSDYGGYTF
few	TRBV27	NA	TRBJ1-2	TGTGCCAGCAGCCCCCCCCAAGGGGGCTACACCTTC	CASSPPQGGYTF
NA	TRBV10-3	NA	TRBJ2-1	TGTGCCGTCCGGGACTCCAACTACAATGAGCAGTTCTTC	CAVRDSNYNEQFF
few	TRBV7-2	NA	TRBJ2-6	TGTGCCAGCAACATAGCTGGGGCCAACGTCCTGACTTTC	CASNIAGANVLTF
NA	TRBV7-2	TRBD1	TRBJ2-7	TGTGCCAGCAGCCTAATGGGGACAGGGGAAGAGCAGTACTTC	CASSLMGTGEEQYF
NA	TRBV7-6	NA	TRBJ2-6	TGTGCCAGCAGGTACACTGGGGCCAACGTCCTGACTTTC	CASRYTGANVLTF
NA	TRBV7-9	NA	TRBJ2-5	TGTGCCAGCAGCTTAAGGGCACGGGTAGGGGACCAAGAGACCCAGTACTTC	CASSLRARVGDQETQYF
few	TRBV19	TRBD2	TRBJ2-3	TGTGCCAGTAGTATAGCGGGAGGGCGGGATACGCAGTATTTT	CASSIAGGRDTQYF
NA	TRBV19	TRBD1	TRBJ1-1	TGTGCCACCGAAGCCGGGACAGGGGGCGCTGGGACTGAAGCTTTCTTT	CATEAGTGGAGTEAFF
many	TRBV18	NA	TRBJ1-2	TGTGCCAGCTCACCCGAACAGGGAAGTAACTATGGCTACACCTTC	CASSPEQGSNYGYTF
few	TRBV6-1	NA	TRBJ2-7	TGTGCCAGCAGCGCGATCTACGAGCAGTACTTC	CASSAIYEQYF
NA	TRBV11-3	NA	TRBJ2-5	TGTGCCAGCAGCTTGGGGCGGGACGGGCGAGAGACCCAGTACTTC	CASSLGRDGRETQYF
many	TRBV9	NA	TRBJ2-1	TGTGCCAGCAGCGTAGACGGGGCAACAGGGGAGCAGTTCTTC	CASSVDGATGEQFF
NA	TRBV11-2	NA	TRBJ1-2	TGTGCCAGCAGCCCCTCTGGGCCCGTGTATGGCTACACCTTC	CASSPSGPVYGYTF
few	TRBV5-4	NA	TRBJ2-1	TGTGCCAGCAGCTTGGAAGGGGTTTCGTCCAATGAGCAGTTCTTC	CASSLEGVSSNEQFF
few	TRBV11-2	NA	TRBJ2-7	TGTGCCAGCAGCTTTGACTCTACGGGTGAATACTTC	CASSFDSTGEYF
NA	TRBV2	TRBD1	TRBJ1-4	TGTGCCAGTAAAGGGACAGAGCGAAATGAAAAACTGTTTTTT	CASKGTERNEKLFF
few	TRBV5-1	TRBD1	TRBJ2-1	TGCGCCAGCAGCTCACGAGACCAATCCCAAACAGGGGTCGGTTACAATGAGCAGTTCTTC	CASSSRDQSQTGVGYNEQFF
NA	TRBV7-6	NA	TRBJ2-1	TGTGCCAGCAGCATCATTGCTAGGAGCTCCTACAATGAGCAGTTCTTC	CASSIIARSSYNEQFF
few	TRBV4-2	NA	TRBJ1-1	TGTGCCAGCAGCCAAGGCAGGGGAACTGAAGCTTTCTTT	CASSQGRGTEAFF
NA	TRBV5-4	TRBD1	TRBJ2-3	TGTGCCAGCAGCTTACCGGGACAGGGGATTGGAGATACGCAGTATTTT	CASSLPGQGIGDTQYF
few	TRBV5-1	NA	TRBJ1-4	TGCGCCAGCAGCTTGGGCAGATTGAATGAAAAACTGTTTTTT	CASSLGRLNEKLFF
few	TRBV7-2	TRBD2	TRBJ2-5	TGTGCCAGCAGCTCCCTCGGTAGCGGGGGCTTGGAGACCCAGTACTTC	CASSSLGSGGLETQYF
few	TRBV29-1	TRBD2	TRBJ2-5	TGCAGCGTCAGAGCGGGAGGGTCGGAGACCCAGTACTTC	CSVRAGGSETQYF
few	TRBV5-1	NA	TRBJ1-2	TGCGCCAGCAGCTTGGCCCGAGGGCGCGATGGCTACACCTTC	CASSLARGRDGYTF
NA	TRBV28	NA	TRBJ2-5	TGTGCCAGCAGATCAACAGGTCTCCAAGAGACCCAGTACTTC	CASRSTGLQETQYF